The text below deals with one T cell receptor beta chain. Sequencing was performed with immunoSEQ multiplex PCR; in TCRdb, only in-frame clones are kept and a portion is missing. Among tens of thousands of clones, almost 95% were seen once, and the ten largest hold about 4.5%. This entry is derived from a study of T cell changes during pregnancy in multiple sclerosis. The V end was cut by 2 bases, the J end by 6 bases, with 12 bases between. The germline V gene has CDR1 SGHRS and CDR2 YFSETQ. This CDR3 comprises 13 residues. The clonotype was recovered from a female donor with multiple sclerosis, enrolled in a pregnancy study. The chain has TRBV5-1 and TRBJ2-7; tentative D call: TRBD2 (6 bases). The sample here was CD8+ T cells from peripheral blood mononuclear cells, taken in the first trimester of pregnancy. CDR3 amino acids: CASSLYVGGEQYF. The CDR3 DNA follows: TGCGCCAGCAGCTTATATGTGGGAGGCGAGCAGTACTTC.